This TCR beta chain was obtained from a study of T cells in women clearing cervical HPV infection. TCRdb's table, derived via immunoSEQ multiplex PCR, lists solely in-frame clones and lacks some. This table holds roughly 49,000 clones. Worth noting for this clone: The read comes to an end 3 residues before the CDR3 does, leaving the germline J gene to fill in the end.

Germline V CDR1 and CDR2: MDHEN, SYDVKM. V shed 3 bases and J 3 bases; nucleotides not matched to a gene: 4. The CDR3 loop spans 16 amino acids. The chain employs TRBV28 and TRBJ2-7; 14 positions agree with TRBD2. Sequencing was done on a sample of blood buffy coat. The clonotype originates from a woman aged 18 to 69 with a cervical HPV16 infection that either progressed to CIN3+ or cleared (not recorded which). The DNA read from the CDR3 is TGTGCCAGCAGTTTGTCGGGGACTAGCGGGAGCTACGAG. It specifies CASSLSGTSGSYE. The entire CDR3 sequence reads CASSLSGTSGSYEQYF.